The source of this T cell receptor beta chain is a study of blood T cells in healthy people across ages. Study-wide context: With template switching, about one barcoded beta molecule was captured per two T cells. Study-level points and caveats: No one knew whether donors had CMV, which possibly confounded expanded clonotype changes.

A second PCR of about 7 to 12 cycles used a sample-barcoded 5' primer and a J-beta primer mix. MiXCR, run by TCRdb on the 5' RACE reads, gives a single entry per CDR3 protein. The sample has over 950,000 distinct CDR3 sequences; 51% are singletons. Each of the donors had 9 to 10 milliliters of peripheral blood drawn into EDTA-treated Vacutainer tubes. Total RNA extracted from each sample amounted to at least 6 micrograms. To note about this clonotype: What it recognizes is unknown.

The TCR originated in a woman between 55 and 75 years old in good health. The sequenced material came from blood.

The chain's CDR3 is CASKRSVGETQYF. CDR3 DNA: TGTGCCAGCAAAAGGAGCGTTGGTGAGACCCAGTACTTC. The gene calls are TRBV6-2 or TRBV6-3 and TRBJ2-7; no clear D gene. The J call is doubtful: the DNA matches TRBJ2-5 better. Germline values: CDR1 MNHEY, CDR2 SVGEGT. The length of the CDR3 is 13 residues.